These 3 T cell receptor beta chains share one sample of origin, sequenced in a study of beta chain features in type 1 diabetes. All of the isolated RNA was reverse transcribed, so expressed TCRB transcripts were sequenced. Libraries were prepared by immunoSEQ multiplex PCR; TCRdb keeps only in-frame clonotypes and omits some of them. The table lists under 300,000 clones, approximately 13% of them singletons. These receptors are not linked to any known antigen. Study-level results: Shorter TCRB CDR3s, moderately but significantly so, marked every one of the four CD4+ subsets in Type 1 diabetes patients.

Sequences were obtained from naive CD4+ T cells from blood. These receptor sequences come from a man aged 30 to 39 with type 1 diabetes.

This clone was recorded a few times. Other DNA sequences in the sample encode the same CDR3. This sequence joins TRBV18 and TRBJ2-1; 10 nucleotides align to TRBD2. This CDR3 has 15 amino acids. Trimming cost V 3 bases and J 3 bases; bases outside gene matches: 2. Germline lookup yields CDR1 KGHSH and CDR2 LQKENI. Here the CDR3 reads CASSPGLADYNEQFF. In DNA, the CDR3 is TGTGCCAGCTCACCTGGACTAGCGGACTACAATGAGCAGTTCTTC.

This clone was recorded a few times. The gene calls are TRBV15 and TRBJ1-1; D remains unclear. This CDR3 contains 13 residues. Germline V gives CDR1 LNHNV, CDR2 YYDKDF (reference sequence). Trimming stripped 3 bases from V and 4 bases from J, with 9 bases between. CDR3 sequence reads: CATSSSGSTEAFF. The DNA of the CDR3 is TGTGCCACCAGCAGCTCCGGGTCCACTGAAGCTTTCTTT.

The table lists this clone with a few counts. The chain recombines TRBV5-4 with TRBJ2-5, with TRBD2 matching over 7 bases. This CDR3 has 16 residues. The V gene's germline CDR1 is SGHNT and CDR2 YYREEE (reference sequence). V lost 4 bases, J lost 5 bases, and 14 bases stayed unmatched. The CDR3 here is CASSGGVTRWDETQYF. Written as DNA, the CDR3 is TGTGCCAGCAGCGGGGGGGTGACTAGATGGGATGAGACCCAGTACTTC. Full variable domain (remainder filled in from reference TRBV5-4 and TRBJ2-5): ETGVTQSPTHLIKTRGQQVTLRCSSQSGHNTVSWYQQALGQGPQFIFQYYREEENGRGNFPPRFSGLQFPNYSSELNVNALELDDSALYLCASSGGVTRWDETQYFGPGTRLLVL.